Listed below are T cell receptor beta chains from one sample, sequenced in a study of cytotoxic CD8 clonotypes in ibrutinib-treated CLL. The method was immunoSEQ multiplex PCR; TCRdb's version includes in-frame clones alone and lacks a portion of them. This sample has roughly 220,000 clones, with around 70% found just once. The specimen comprised PBMCs, sampled after 12 months of ibrutinib treatment. These receptors originate from a human donor with chronic lymphocytic leukemia. Each CDR3 is given with its conserved first and last residue. A D gene is named only where the DNA matches it firmly. Not all rows give a size; the values are once, few, many and, for expanded clones, a class.

>many|NA|TRBJ2-7|TRBV5-1|12
CASSLTDNEQYF
TGCGCCAGCAGCCTTACGGACAACGAGCAGTACTTC
>few|NA|TRBJ2-6|TRBV18|12
CASSPGRDVLTF
TGTGCCAGCTCACCAGGGCGAGACGTCCTGACTTTC
>NA|NA|TRBJ2-7|TRBV28|12
CASSLIVQRPYF
TGTGCCAGCAGTCTCATAGTGCAACGACCCTACTTC
>NA|NA|TRBJ2-3|TRBV7-3|14
CASSSGPSTDTQYF
TGTGCCAGCAGTTCGGGCCCTTCCACAGATACGCAGTATTTT
>few|NA|TRBJ1-2|TRBV30|15
CARTQWGGPEGGYTF
TGTGCCAGGACTCAATGGGGAGGGCCAGAGGGGGGCTACACCTTC
>NA|NA|TRBJ2-3|TRBV7-2|14
CASREGRSTDTQYF
TGTGCCAGCAGAGAGGGTCGCAGCACAGATACGCAGTATTTT
>few|NA|TRBJ1-2|TRBV29-1|17
CSVEDWGGQLHFYGYTF
TGCAGCGTTGAAGATTGGGGGGGTCAGTTACACTTCTATGGCTACACCTTC
>NA|TRBD2|TRBJ2-2|TRBV19|16
CASSIRAGEWSGELFF
TGTGCCAGTAGTATTCGAGCGGGAGAATGGTCCGGGGAGCTGTTTTTT
>NA|NA|TRBJ2-2|TRBV6-1|13
CASGNQMTGELFF
TGTGCCAGCGGCAACCAAATGACCGGGGAGCTGTTTTTT
>NA|NA|TRBJ1-4|TRBV30|14
CAWSVLGAREKLFF
TGTGCCTGGAGTGTACTTGGGGCTCGTGAAAAACTGTTTTTT
>NA|NA|TRBJ1-2|TRBV27|15
CASSSGGSGTYGYTF
TGTGCCAGCAGTTCGGGCGGGTCGGGGACCTATGGCTACACCTTC
>few|NA|TRBJ2-7|TRBV4-1|16
CASSQDYKNLAYEQYF
TGCGCCAGCAGCCAAGACTATAAGAATCTAGCCTACGAGCAGTACTTC
>few|NA|TRBJ1-4|TRBV6-1|16
CASSERQYPTNEKLFF
TGTGCCAGCAGTGAAAGACAGTACCCAACTAATGAAAAACTGTTTTTT
>few|NA|TRBJ2-3|TRBV6-6|14
CASTPEGRSDTQYF
TGTGCCAGCACGCCTGAGGGGCGGTCAGATACGCAGTATTTT
>medium-sized|NA|TRBJ1-5|TRBV30|13
CAWSEDRGQPQHF
TGTGCCTGGAGTGAGGACAGAGGACAGCCCCAGCATTTT
>NA|NA|TRBJ1-2|TRBV19|15
CASTRSRGESYGYTF
TGTGCCAGTACCCGAAGTCGAGGGGAAAGTTATGGCTACACCTTC
>few|NA|TRBJ1-1|TRBV28|13
CASSPLVNTEAFF
TGTGCCAGCAGTCCCCTAGTCAACACTGAAGCTTTCTTT
>many|NA|TRBJ2-5|TRBV5-1|16
CASSPHPDRKQETQYF
TGCGCCAGCAGCCCCCATCCAGACAGGAAGCAAGAGACCCAGTACTTC
>few|TRBD2|TRBJ2-1|TRBV15|16
CATSRGGLAGGNEQFF
TGTGCCACCAGCAGAGGAGGACTAGCGGGGGGCAATGAGCAGTTCTTC
>NA|NA|TRBJ2-2|TRBV5-1|13
CASSLGNTGELFF
TGCGCCAGCAGCTTGGGGAACACCGGGGAGCTGTTTTTT
>once|TRBD2|TRBJ2-3|TRBV7-3|14
CASSFLAGVNTQYF
TGTGCCAGCAGCTTCCTAGCGGGAGTAAATACGCAGTATTTT
>NA|NA|TRBJ1-1|TRBV29-1|14
CSVVMGAGGTEAFF
TGCAGCGTTGTAATGGGGGCGGGCGGTACTGAAGCTTTCTTT
>NA|NA|TRBJ1-5|TRBV19|13
CASSPRGGQPQHF
TGTGCCAGTAGCCCGAGGGGAGGTCAGCCCCAGCATTTT
>once|NA|TRBJ1-2|TRBV6-5|15
CASSYEGWSNYGYTF
TGTGCCAGCAGTTACGAAGGTTGGTCTAACTATGGCTACACCTTC
>NA|NA|TRBJ1-1|TRBV30|18
CAWSSRVLDSRMNTEAFF
TGTGCCTGGAGTTCTAGAGTCTTAGACAGCCGCATGAACACTGAAGCTTTCTTT
>NA|NA|TRBJ2-5|TRBV7-7|14
CASSLVGYQETQYF
TGTGCTAGCAGCTTAGTCGGGTACCAAGAGACCCAGTACTTC
>NA|TRBD1|TRBJ1-2|TRBV6-5|12
CASSYRGHGYTF
TGTGCCAGCAGTTACAGGGGGCATGGCTACACCTTC
>NA|NA|TRBJ2-7|TRBV6-5|14
CASRLTTGAYEQYF
TGTGCCAGCAGACTCACGACAGGCGCCTACGAGCAGTACTTC
>NA|NA|TRBJ1-3|TRBV5-1|15
CASSFGMGTGNTIYF
TGCGCCAGCAGTTTTGGAATGGGGACCGGAAACACCATATATTTT
>NA|NA|TRBJ1-2|TRBV19|16
CASSIGRQLTNYGYTF
TGTGCCAGTAGTATCGGTCGACAGCTTACTAACTATGGCTACACCTTC
>NA|TRBD1|TRBJ1-4|TRBV5-1|17
CASSDNPGQGRAEKLFF
TGCGCCAGCAGCGACAATCCGGGACAGGGAAGGGCTGAAAAACTGTTTTTT
>NA|TRBD1|TRBJ1-1|TRBV25-1|16
CASRRMFGGGFSEAFF
TGTGCCAGCAGGAGAATGTTCGGAGGGGGCTTCTCTGAAGCTTTCTTT
>few|TRBD1|TRBJ1-4|TRBV30|15
CAWRHRGPTNEKLFF
TGTGCCTGGAGACACAGGGGGCCCACTAATGAAAAACTGTTTTTT
>NA|NA|TRBJ1-1|TRBV6-1|17
CASSEAGRTPIGAEAFF
TGTGCCAGCAGTGAAGCGGGGCGGACACCCATTGGGGCTGAAGCTTTCTTT
>NA|NA|TRBJ1-2|TRBV29-1|16
CSVEDHRRGLGFGYTF
TGCAGCGTTGAAGATCATCGGAGGGGCCTGGGTTTTGGCTACACCTTC
>NA|TRBD2|TRBJ2-3|TRBV7-3|16
CASSTSLAGGADTQYF
TGTGCCAGCAGCACAAGTCTAGCGGGAGGAGCAGATACGCAGTATTTT
>once|NA|TRBJ1-3|TRBV5-4|14
CASSTRGFGNTIYF
TGTGCCAGCAGCACGAGGGGCTTTGGAAACACCATATATTTT
>NA|NA|TRBJ1-5|TRBV25-1|12
CASRGGSQPQHF
TGTGCCAGCAGGGGGGGTTCGCAGCCCCAGCATTTT
>NA|NA|TRBJ1-1|TRBV19|15
CAIQRKHAMNTEAFF
TGTGCCATACAGCGTAAGCATGCAATGAACACTGAAGCTTTCTTT
>NA|TRBD2|TRBJ2-3|TRBV27|16
CASKPLWLGGTDTQYF
TGTGCCAGCAAACCCCTATGGTTGGGGGGGACAGATACGCAGTATTTT
>NA|TRBD1|TRBJ2-7|TRBV29-1|13
CSVADRGSYEQYF
TGCAGCGTTGCGGACAGGGGCTCCTACGAGCAGTACTTC
>NA|NA|TRBJ2-3|TRBV7-9|14
CASSLSMGPDTQYF
TGTGCCAGCAGCTTATCTATGGGCCCAGATACGCAGTATTTT
>NA|TRBD1|TRBJ2-5|TRBV29-1|13
CSVDSGQAETQYF
TGCAGCGTTGATTCAGGACAGGCCGAGACCCAGTACTTC
>NA|NA|TRBJ1-2|TRBV18|17
CASSPRSVSGVFDGYTF
TGTGCCAGCTCACCACGGTCGGTGTCCGGGGTATTCGATGGCTACACCTTC
>NA|TRBD1|TRBJ1-1|TRBV29-1|13
CSVGDRVVPEAFF
TGCAGCGTCGGTGACAGGGTAGTCCCTGAAGCTTTCTTT
>NA|NA|TRBJ2-2|TRBV5-1|12
CASSLDTGELFF
TGCGCCAGCAGCTTGGACACCGGGGAGCTGTTTTTT
>NA|TRBD1|TRBJ1-2|TRBV28|15
CASSPQGATNYGYTF
TGTGCCAGCAGCCCACAGGGGGCTACTAACTATGGCTACACCTTC
>NA|NA|TRBJ1-5|TRBV5-6|16
CASTRNGGVSNQPQHF
TGTGCCAGCACCCGAAATGGGGGGGTCAGCAATCAGCCCCAGCATTTT
>NA|TRBD1|TRBJ2-7|TRBV2|13
CASLDRGTYEQYF
TGTGCCAGCCTGGACAGGGGGACGTACGAGCAGTACTTC